This T cell receptor beta chain was sequenced during a study of shared clonotypes between healthy human individuals. The overall study: Each donor's CD4 naive and CD4 memory cells filled three plates apiece, CD8 naive two, and CD8 memory one.

Produced via immunoSEQ multiplex PCR; TCRdb's table is partial and in-frame only. The table has about a million clones, around four fifths seen once. To note about this clone: Antigen specificity is unknown.

V dropped 6 bases and J dropped 0 bases, with 12 bases sitting between them. The CDR3 covers 14 residues. CDR1 is MNHNS and CDR2 is SASEGT in the germline V gene. Broader study findings: The sharing of around 5% of naive CD4 clonotypes was seen across a handful of donors.

V and J are TRBV6-1 and TRBJ2-7, with D possibly being TRBD1 (7 bases). The sample taken for sequencing was memory CD4+ T cells sorted from blood. The subset here: CD45RA-negative fraction. The sequence derives from a man younger than 35 in good health. DNA for the CDR3: TGTGCCAGCAGGGGGGGACAGTTCTCCTACGAGCAGTACTTC. Amino acids: CASRGGQFSYEQYF.